One sample yielded the 9 T cell receptor beta chains listed below, sequenced in a study of cytomegalovirus exposure and HLA in healthy donors. The PCR was carried out with 60 Vbeta primers and 13 Jbeta primers. Profiling relied on immunoSEQ multiplex PCR, and the TCRdb table lists in-frame clones only, not all of them. The top ten clones hold approximately 2.1% of a sample with under 200,000 clones, 79% of them seen once. Source material: PBMCs. These receptors all stem from a woman aged 45-60 years in good health and CMV-seronegative.

This clone was counted only a few times. The chain uses TRBV28 and TRBJ1-1; 12 bases match TRBD1. The trim removed 4 bases at V and 3 bases at J, leaving 9 bases unmatched. Germline CDR1 is MDHEN and CDR2 is SYDVKM. The length of the CDR3 is 17 residues. The CDR3 region is CASSSSGTGGRDTEAFF. CDR3 nucleotide sequence: TGTGCCAGCAGTTCCTCCGGGACAGGGGGCAGGGACACTGAAGCTTTCTTT.

V is TRBV19 and J is TRBJ2-3, with TRBD2 as a possible D gene (5 bases). The V gene's germline CDR1 is LNHDA and CDR2 SQIVND (reference sequence). V gave up 7 bases and J gave up 0 bases, with 14 bases separating them. This CDR3 is 15 amino acids long. CDR3 nucleotide sequence: TGTGCCAGTACTGGGAGCCTCACTAGCACAGATACGCAGTATTTT. Translated: CASTGSLTSTDTQYF.

The chain carries TRBV4-3 and TRBJ2-7, with a possible D match to TRBD2 (5 bases). The V and J ends lost 4 bases and 3 bases respectively, with 10 bases between them. The germline gives CDR1 LGHNA, CDR2 YSLEER. The CDR3 length is 13 residues. The CDR3 sequence is CASSPNGVYEQYF. CDR3 DNA sequence: TGCGCCAGCAGCCCGAACGGGGTCTACGAGCAGTACTTC.

V gene TRBV4-2 combines with J gene TRBJ1-1, with 9 bases identical to TRBD1. This CDR3 region has 15 residues. Germline V lookup: CDR1 LGHNA, CDR2 YNFKEQ. V dropped 3 bases and J dropped 0; count of bases not matched to a gene: 2. CDR3 bases: TGTGCCAGCAGCCAGGACAGGGGTCTGAACACTGAAGCTTTCTTT. This codes for CASSQDRGLNTEAFF.

The rearrangement joins TRBV10-3 to TRBJ2-7; TRBD2 matches 8 bases. Trimming cost V 4 bases and J 3 bases; bases outside gene matches: 2. The germline gives CDR1 ENHRY, CDR2 SYGVKD. This CDR3 is 13 amino acids long. CDR3: CAISVREDYEQYF. CDR3 nucleotide sequence: TGTGCCATCAGTGTGCGGGAGGACTACGAGCAGTACTTC.

In its sample, this clone was seen once. The chain employs TRBV6-5 and TRBJ2-7, with 9 bases fitting TRBD1. CDR1 is MNHEY, CDR2 SVGAGI, per germline. The CDR3 is 16 residues long. With 2 bases clipped from V and 5 bases from J, the junction kept 10 bases outside the gene matches. The CDR3 coding sequence is TGTGCCAGCAGTTACCGCACCGGGACAGGGTCCCACGAGCAGTACTTC. Translating gives CASSYRTGTGSHEQYF.

The chain uses TRBV19 and TRBJ2-5, with a weak D call TRBD2 (6 bases). CDR1 and CDR2 (germline): LNHDA, SQIVND (reference sequence). V lost 5 bases, J lost 4 bases, and 14 bases lay in between. The CDR3 totals 14 residues. The CDR3 coding sequence is TGTGCCAGTAGTTTGGAGGGCCGAGGAGAGACCCAGTACTTC. This sequence encodes CASSLEGRGETQYF. The whole variable domain, filled in from reference TRBV19 and TRBJ2-5, reads DGGITQSPKYLFRKEGQNVTLSCEQNLNHDAMYWYRQDPGQGLRLIYYSQIVNDFQKGDIAEGYSVSREKKESFPLTVTSAQKNPTAFYLCASSLEGRGETQYFGPGTRLLVL.

The CDR3 here is CASSQGDRARSYEQYF. The CDR3 DNA sequence: TGCGCCAGCAGCCAAGGAGACAGGGCTCGGAGTTACGAGCAGTACTTC. The chain carries TRBV4-1 and TRBJ2-7; 7 nucleotides match TRBD1. Per the germline V gene, CDR1 is MGHRA and CDR2 is YSYEKL. The trim removed 1 base at V and 4 bases at J, leaving 10 bases unmatched. The CDR3 consists of 16 residues.

The chain couples TRBV7-3 to TRBJ2-2; weak D call: TRBD2 (5 bases). V was shortened by 0 bases and J by 2 bases, with 7 bases between the two germline ends. Germline assignment: CDR1 SGHTA and CDR2 FQGTGA. CDR3 length: 15 amino acids. The CDR3 here is CASSLTGSNTGELFF. Written as DNA, the CDR3 is TGTGCCAGCAGCTTAACGGGGAGTAACACCGGGGAGCTGTTTTTT.